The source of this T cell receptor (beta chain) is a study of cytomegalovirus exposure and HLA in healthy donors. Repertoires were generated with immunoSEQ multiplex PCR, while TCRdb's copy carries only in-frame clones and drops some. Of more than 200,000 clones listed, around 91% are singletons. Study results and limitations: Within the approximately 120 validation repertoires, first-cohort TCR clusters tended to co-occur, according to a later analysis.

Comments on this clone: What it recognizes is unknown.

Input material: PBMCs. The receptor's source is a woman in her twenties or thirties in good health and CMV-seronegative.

The DNA for the CDR3 is TGTGCCAGTACAATATTAGGAGGGGCCCGGCAGCCCCAGCATTTT. Residues: CASTILGGARQPQHF. The gene calls are TRBV19 and TRBJ1-5; a weak D match, TRBD1 (5 bases). V was clipped by 7 bases and J by 7 bases, with 20 bases between them. Per the germline V gene, CDR1 is LNHDA and CDR2 is SQIVND (reference sequence). This CDR3 has 15 amino acids.